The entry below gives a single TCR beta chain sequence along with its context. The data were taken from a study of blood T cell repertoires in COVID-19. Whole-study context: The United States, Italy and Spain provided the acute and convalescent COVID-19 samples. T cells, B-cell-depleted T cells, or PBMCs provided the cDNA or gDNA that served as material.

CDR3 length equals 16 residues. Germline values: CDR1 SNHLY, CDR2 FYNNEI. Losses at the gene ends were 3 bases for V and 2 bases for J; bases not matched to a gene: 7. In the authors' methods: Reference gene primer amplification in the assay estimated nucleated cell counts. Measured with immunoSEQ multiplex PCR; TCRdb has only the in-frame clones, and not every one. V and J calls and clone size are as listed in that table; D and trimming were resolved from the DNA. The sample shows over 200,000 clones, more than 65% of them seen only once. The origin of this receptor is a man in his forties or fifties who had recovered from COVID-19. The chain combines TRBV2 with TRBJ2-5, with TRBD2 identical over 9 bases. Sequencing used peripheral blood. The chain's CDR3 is CASSDRSSGAQETQYF. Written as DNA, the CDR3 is TGTGCCAGCAGTGATAGGTCTAGCGGGGCTCAAGAGACCCAGTACTTC. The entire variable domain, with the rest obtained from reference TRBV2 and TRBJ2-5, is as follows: EPEVTQTPSHQVTQMGQEVILRCVPISNHLYFYWYRQILGQKVEFLVSFYNNEISEKSEIFDDQFSVERPDGSNFTLKIRSTKLEDSAMYFCASSDRSSGAQETQYFGPGTRLLVL.